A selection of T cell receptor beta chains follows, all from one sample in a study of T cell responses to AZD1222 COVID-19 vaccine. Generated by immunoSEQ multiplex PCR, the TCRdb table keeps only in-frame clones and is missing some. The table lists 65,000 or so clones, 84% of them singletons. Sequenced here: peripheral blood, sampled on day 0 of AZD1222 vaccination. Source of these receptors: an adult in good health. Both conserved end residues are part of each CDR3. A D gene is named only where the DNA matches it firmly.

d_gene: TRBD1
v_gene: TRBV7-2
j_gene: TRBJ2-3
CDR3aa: CASSLAGAGGAYTQYF
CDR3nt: TGTGCCAGCAGCTTAGCGGGGGCAGGGGGCGCATATACGCAGTATTTT

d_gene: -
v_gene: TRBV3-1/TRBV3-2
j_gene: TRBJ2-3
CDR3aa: CASSLRSTDTQYF
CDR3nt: TGTGCCAGCAGCCTACGGAGCACAGATACGCAGTATTTT

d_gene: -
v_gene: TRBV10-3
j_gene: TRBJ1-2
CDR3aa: CAISEWTGNYGYTF
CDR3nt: TGTGCCATCAGTGAGTGGACGGGCAACTATGGCTACACCTTC

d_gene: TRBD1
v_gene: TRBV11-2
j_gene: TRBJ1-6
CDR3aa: CASSNRTGDNSPLHF
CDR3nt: TGTGCCAGCAGCAACCGGACAGGGGATAATTCACCCCTCCACTTT

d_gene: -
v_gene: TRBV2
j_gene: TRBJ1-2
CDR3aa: CASSVQGTYGYTF
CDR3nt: TGTGCCAGCAGTGTACAGGGCACCTATGGCTACACCTTC

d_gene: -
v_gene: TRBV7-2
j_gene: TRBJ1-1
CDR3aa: CASSLGGTTEAFF
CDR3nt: TGTGCCAGCAGCTTAGGTGGGACCACTGAAGCTTTCTTT

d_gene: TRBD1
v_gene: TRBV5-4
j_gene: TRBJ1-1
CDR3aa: CASRRTGYTEAFF
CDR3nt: TGTGCCAGCAGGAGGACAGGGTACACTGAAGCTTTCTTT

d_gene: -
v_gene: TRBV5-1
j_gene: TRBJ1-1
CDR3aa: CASSLDGPWTEAFF
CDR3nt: TGCGCCAGCAGCTTGGACGGGCCCTGGACTGAAGCTTTCTTT

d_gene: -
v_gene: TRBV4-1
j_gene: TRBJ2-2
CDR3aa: CASSQVHRVDLISSAGELFF
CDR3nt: TGCGCCAGCAGCCAAGTGCACAGGGTGGATCTGATCAGTTCTGCCGGGGAGCTGTTTTTT

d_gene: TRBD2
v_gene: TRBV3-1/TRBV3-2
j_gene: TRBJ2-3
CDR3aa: CASSQDRTSGGETDTQYF
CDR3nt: TGTGCCAGCAGCCAAGATAGGACTAGCGGGGGGGAGACAGATACGCAGTATTTT

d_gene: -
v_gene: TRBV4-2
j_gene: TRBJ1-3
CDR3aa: CASSQVSTGNTIYF
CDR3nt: TGTGCCAGCAGCCAAGTATCTACTGGAAACACCATATATTTT

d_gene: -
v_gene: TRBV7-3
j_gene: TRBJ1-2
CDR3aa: CASSPGSNYGYTF
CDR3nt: TGTGCCAGCAGCCCGGGATCTAACTATGGCTACACCTTC

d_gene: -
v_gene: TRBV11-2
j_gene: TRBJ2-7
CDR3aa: CASSLGQGPYEQYF
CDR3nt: TGTGCCAGCAGCTTGGGGCAGGGGCCCTACGAGCAGTACTTC

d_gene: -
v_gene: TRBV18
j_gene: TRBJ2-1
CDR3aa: CASEATGASYNEQFF
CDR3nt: TGTGCCAGCGAGGCGACGGGGGCCTCCTACAATGAGCAGTTCTTC

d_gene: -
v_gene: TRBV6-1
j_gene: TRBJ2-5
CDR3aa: CASSEVYQETQYF
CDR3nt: TGTGCCAGCAGTGAAGTGTACCAAGAGACCCAGTACTTC